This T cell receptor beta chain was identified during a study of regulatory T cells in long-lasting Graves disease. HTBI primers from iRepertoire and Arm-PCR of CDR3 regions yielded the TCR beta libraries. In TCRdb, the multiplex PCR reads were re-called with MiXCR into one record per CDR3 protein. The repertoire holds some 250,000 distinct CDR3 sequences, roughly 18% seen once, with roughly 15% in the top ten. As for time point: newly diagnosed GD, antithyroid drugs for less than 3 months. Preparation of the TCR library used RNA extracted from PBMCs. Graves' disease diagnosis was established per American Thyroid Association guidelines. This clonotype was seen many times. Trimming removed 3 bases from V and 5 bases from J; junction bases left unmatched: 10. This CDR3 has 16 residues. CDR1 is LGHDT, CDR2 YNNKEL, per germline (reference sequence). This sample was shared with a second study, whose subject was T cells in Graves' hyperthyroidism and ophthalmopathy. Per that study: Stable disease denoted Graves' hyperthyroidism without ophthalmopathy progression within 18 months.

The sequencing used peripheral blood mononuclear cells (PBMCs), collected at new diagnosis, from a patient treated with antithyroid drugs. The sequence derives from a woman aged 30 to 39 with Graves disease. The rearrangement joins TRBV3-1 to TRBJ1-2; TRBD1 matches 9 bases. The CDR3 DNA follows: TGTGCCAGCAGCCAGCGGACAGGGGAACGGGTGTATGGCTACACCTTC. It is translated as CASSQRTGERVYGYTF.